This record covers a single T cell receptor (beta chain). The antigen remains undetermined. Germline loops: CDR1 MNHNS, CDR2 SASEGT. The V and J ends lost 4 bases and 3 bases, in that order; junction bases with no gene match: 7. The CDR3 covers 16 residues. Samples underwent the assay at deep level. TCRdb's table, derived via immunoSEQ multiplex PCR, lists solely in-frame clones and lacks some. The repertoire has about 2 million clones, approximately 95% of them found once; the top ten carry 0.1% to 0.15%. The sample is drawn from a study of shared clonotypes between healthy human individuals. At the level of the study: A few men and a couple of women, aged 18 to 49, were donors. Study-level results: Lower generation probabilities were found for non-shared clonotypes than for those shared by all four donors.

This chain joins TRBV6-1 and TRBJ2-2, with 8 bases matching TRBD1. The TCR originated in a man between 18 and 35 years old in good health. Sequenced sample: naive CD4+ T cells sorted from blood. Noted subset: CD45RA+ positively selected. For the CDR3, the DNA is TGTGCCAGCAGTGCTCGGACAGGGTCCGACACCGGGGAGCTGTTTTTT. This encodes CASSARTGSDTGELFF.